Below, one T cell receptor (beta chain) is given with its context. Its recognized antigen is unknown. No much larger clonotype is one base removed from it; base qualities were not supplied. The data originate from a study of tissue T cells after allogeneic stem cell transplantation (dated by TCRdb to the early 2020s). A note on the overall study: Over an approximately 3-year period, about seven adult allo-HCT recipients with steroid-refractory GVHD were prospectively enrolled in a research-autopsy study. Every GVHD patient received a graft from a donor; a handful of grafts were unmodified and three were CD34-selected to deplete T cells. Gastrointestinal GVHD was present in all GVHD patients, several lines of GVHD-directed therapy were administered to all GVHD patients, and skin involvement was additionally present in five or six GVHD patients. About five GVHD patients had pre-transplant PBMCs available, and those PBMCs were of recipient origin. For viably preserved blood and marrow, CD3+ T cells were flow-sorted when cell numbers allowed; smaller samples underwent direct DNA extraction. TCR beta repertoires were profiled across many tissues obtained from research autopsies of patients with and without GVHD, as well as in mouse models of GVHD. The human part of the study was a prospective observational study with no blinding and no randomization. Study-wide findings and limitations: Which tissue TCRs were alloreactive or antigen-specific was not determined in the study, and some clones might have been persisting host cells. In both patients and mice, T cells from blood and spleen picked up only a limited part of the TCR repertoire that was detected in tissues. Only a few T cell clones appeared in more than one patient, yet motif-based clustering showed tissue-specific repertoire signatures that were shared between patients. A small and clinically heterogeneous patient cohort was studied, and sampling depth was acknowledged as a limitation. Within patients, how anatomically similar tissues were was a major factor shaping TCR repertoire composition, regardless of disease or transplant status.

The method behind the library was the immunoSEQ multiplex PCR assay. TCRbeta CDR3 sequencing was performed at survey depth by Adaptive Biotechnologies, and CDR3 sequences, V/J genes, productive frequency and template counts were reported. Amplification of TCR beta CDR3 regions was performed from genomic DNA rather than from RNA. The original pipeline was this. Jensen-Shannon divergence was used to quantify pairwise repertoire overlap between tissues, with a value of 1 meaning complete divergence and a value of 0 meaning identical repertoires. Tissues were clustered by single-linkage agglomerative hierarchical clustering of pairwise JSD values and displayed as dendrograms. All patient samples were analyzed with GLIPH2 using simulation_depth 1000, kmer_min_depth 3 and cdr3_length_cutoff 8, and only groups containing more than two unique CDR3s were kept. A standardized tissue-overlap score was calculated by extrapolating Jaccard GLIPH-group overlap across patients to a standard repertoire size of 1000 clones. To look at how diversity was associated with clinical or experimental variables, linear mixed-effect models were used, with tissue treated as a fixed effect and individual treated as a random effect. TCRdb re-hosts the immuneACCESS table, in-frame sequences only. Its copies lack some clones; in the studies checked, an unresolved V gene accounts for under half of them, and the cause for the rest is not known. V and J calls and clone size come straight from that table; D and trimming were deduced from the DNA. This sample lists about 43,000 clones; over 85% were detected once. Together, the top ten hold 3.5% to 4% of the sample.

The germline V gene yields MNHEY for CDR1 and SVGAGI for CDR2. V drops 10 bases and J drops 1 base, leaving 16 bases in between. Including the terminal cysteine and phenylalanine, the CDR3 comprises 14 residues. The read is trimmed to its CDR3 DNA, 42 bases read in frame from base 1. Reading the label with the study, this specimen's time point is: recipient (host-origin) PBMCs collected before allo-HCT. Sample: blood, taken before transplantation. This TCR derives from a woman aged 40-69 years who later had graft-versus-host disease after an allogeneic stem cell transplant. The rearranged chain carries TRBV6-5 and TRBJ1-1; a confident D gene designation cannot be given. The sequenced DNA is TGTGCCACCCATATAACATGGGGGAACACTGAAGCTTTCTTT. Translated, it reads CATHITWGNTEAFF.